The entry below gives a single T cell receptor beta chain sequence along with its context. A unique molecular identifier was carried by every single TCR cDNA molecule. Each CDR3 protein gets one entry after TCRdb re-called the 5' RACE reads with MiXCR. Of 60,000 to 90,000 distinct CDR3 sequences in the sample, 7.5% to 9.5% were seen once. This record belongs to a study of spatial heterogeneity in lung cancer. The length of the CDR3 is 14 residues. Germline V gene lookup returns CDR1 KGHDR and CDR2 SFDVKD. The germline V and J ends were trimmed by 3 bases and 4 bases, with 9 bases remaining between them. Time point reported: sample taken at primary tumor resection.

The source is a male donor with early-stage non-small cell lung cancer. The chain has TRBV24-1 and TRBJ2-1; D ambiguous. The sequences come from PBMCs, collected at surgery. The CDR3, as DNA: TGTGCCACCAGTGATGACCACGATTACAATGAGCAGTTCTTC. This gives the protein CATSDDHDYNEQFF.